This TCR beta chain was sequenced during a study of T cell responses to AZD1222 COVID-19 vaccine. With V trimmed by 1 base and J by 5 bases, 11 bases remained unmatched. Germline CDR1 and CDR2: SGHTA and FQGNSA. The CDR3 contains 18 residues. In the case of this clone: What it binds is unknown.

Assay used: immunoSEQ multiplex PCR; TCRdb lists only in-frame clones, some missing. This sample yields some 120,000 clones, of which about 86% are seen a single time; 2.5% to 3.5% belongs to the top ten. Study-level results: Seropositive status at baseline applied to only 6 or 7 AZD1222 recipients. Compared with day 0, the breadth and depth of the Spike-specific TCR repertoire rose significantly after two doses of AZD1222. Close to half of all spike-specific TCRs reportedly target regions of the variants that are unmutated.

This receptor was taken from an adult who received the AZD1222 COVID-19 vaccine. The material was peripheral blood, obtained 28 days after the second AZD1222 dose. The rearrangement uses TRBV7-2 and TRBJ1-2; 12 bases match TRBD1. This chain's CDR3 is CASSLGSRGTGGKYGYTF. The CDR3 DNA reads TGTGCCAGCAGCTTAGGGTCTAGGGGGACAGGGGGCAAATATGGCTACACCTTC.